This entry lists 31 T cell receptor beta chains sequenced from one sample in a study of cytomegalovirus exposure and HLA in healthy donors. PCR was performed using 60 Vbeta and 13 Jbeta primers. Sequencing used immunoSEQ multiplex PCR; TCRdb keeps in-frame clones, though not all of them. The sample lists approximately 130,000 clones, around four fifths occurring once. The sequencing input was PBMCs. These receptors all come from a boy aged 2-9 years in good health and CMV-seronegative.

This clone was counted a single time. The J gene is TRBJ1-6, the V gene TRBV18; D is uncertain. Between the trimmed V and J ends, which lost 1 base and 0 bases, there was a span of 10 bases. Germline V gene sequence: CDR1 KGHSH, CDR2 LQKENI. The CDR3 extends over 17 amino acids. The CDR3 DNA reads as TGTGCCAGCTCACCACGTCCTGACTTCTCCTATAATTCACCCCTCCACTTT. Translated: CASSPRPDFSYNSPLHF.

The chain has TRBV7-9 and TRBJ2-5; no reliable D call. Gene TRBJ2-7 matches the end of the DNA better, so the J call may be wrong. Germline CDR1 SEHNR, CDR2 FQNEAQ (reference sequence). The CDR3 has 13 residues. The DNA of the CDR3 is TGTGCCAGCAGCAATCCCATCTCCTACGAGCAGTACTTC. Protein sequence: CASSNPISYEQYF.

CDR3 residues: CASSFPGRGKNEKLFF. The CDR3 coding sequence is TGTGCCAGCAGTTTCCCTGGCAGGGGGAAGAATGAAAAACTGTTTTTT. V is TRBV2 and J is TRBJ1-4; TRBD1 aligns across 7 bases. Germline V gives CDR1 SNHLY, CDR2 FYNNEI. Trimming cost V 5 bases and J 5 bases; bases outside gene matches: 11. CDR3 length: 16 residues.

The J gene is TRBJ2-5, the V gene TRBV7-8; 8 nucleotides agree with TRBD2. Germline V gene data show CDR1 as SGHVS and CDR2 as FQNEAQ. The CDR3 totals 16 residues. The trim removed 8 bases at V and 4 bases at J, leaving 15 bases unmatched. The CDR3, as DNA: TGTGCCAGCCGCCAGCCTGGAGCGGGGGCTCGAGAGACCCAGTACTTC. As protein: CASRQPGAGARETQYF.

The chain links TRBV5-1 to TRBJ1-1; maybe TRBD1 (5 bases). The CDR3 runs 13 residues. Germline assignment: CDR1 SGHRS and CDR2 YFSETQ. Trimming took off 3 bases at V and 1 base at J, with 7 bases between the two ends. The CDR3 loop is CASSSGQNTEAFF. For the CDR3, the DNA is TGCGCCAGCAGCTCTGGACAGAACACTGAAGCTTTCTTT.

This clone showed up just a few times. This rearrangement joins TRBV14 to TRBJ1-1; maybe TRBD1 (6 bases). The CDR3 loop spans 15 amino acids. Germline V gene sequence: CDR1 SGHDN, CDR2 FVKESK. V was clipped by 0 bases and J by 4 bases, with 12 bases between them. CDR3 amino acids: CASSQDLRGGTEAFF. DNA for the CDR3: TGTGCCAGCAGCCAAGATCTGAGGGGGGGCACTGAAGCTTTCTTT.

J is TRBJ1-3 and V is TRBV6-5; 7 positions match TRBD1. V was pared by 6 bases and J by 1 base, with 3 bases of the junction left unmatched. The CDR3 spans 14 residues. Germline V CDR1 and CDR2: MNHEY, SVGAGI. The CDR3 loop reads CASRADRSGNTIYF. The DNA of the CDR3 is TGTGCCAGCAGGGCGGACAGGTCTGGAAACACCATATATTTT.

CDR3 DNA: TGTGCCAGCCGCCCGGGGGGGATCAATCAGCCCCAGCATTTT. This sequence encodes CASRPGGINQPQHF. The chain couples TRBV7-9 to TRBJ1-5; maybe TRBD1 (5 bases). Germline V gene lookup returns CDR1 SEHNR and CDR2 FQNEAQ (reference sequence). V lost 8 bases and J 3 bases, leaving 14 bases between the germline ends. This CDR3 has 14 residues.

This clone was counted a few times. The chain combines TRBV6-4 with TRBJ1-5; D is possibly TRBD1 (5 bases). V was pared by 6 bases and J by 2 bases, with 17 bases between. Per the germline V gene, CDR1 is MRHNA and CDR2 is SNTAGT. The CDR3 totals 16 residues. This CDR3 reads CASSPEGGAGNQPQHF. CDR3 nucleotides: TGTGCCAGCAGCCCGGAGGGCGGGGCGGGCAATCAGCCCCAGCATTTT.

This clone was counted a few times. The rearrangement links TRBV7-2 to TRBJ1-2; tentative D call: TRBD1 (5 bases). The CDR3 totals 14 residues. Trimming removed 3 bases at V and 7 bases at J, with 15 bases between. Germline CDR1 SGHTA, CDR2 FQGNSA. The CDR3 nucleotides are TGTGCCAGCAGCTTTACAGGTGGAGAACTTGGCTACACCTTC. This gives the protein CASSFTGGELGYTF. Drawing the rest from reference TRBV7-2 and TRBJ1-2, the complete variable domain is GAGVSQSPSNKVTEKGKDVELRCDPISGHTALYWYRQSLGQGLEFLIYFQGNSAPDKSGLPSDRFSAERTGGSVSTLTIQRTQQEDSAVYLCASSFTGGELGYTFGSGTRLTVV.

This chain links TRBV19 with TRBJ2-6; the D gene is possibly TRBD2 (6 bases). Looked up from germline, CDR1 is LNHDA and CDR2 is SQIVND (reference sequence). This CDR3 spans 18 amino acids. The V end lost 3 bases, the J end lost 0 bases, and 15 bases lay between the germline ends. CDR3: CASSIPGLGFSGANVLTF. The CDR3 DNA sequence: TGTGCCAGTAGTATTCCGGGACTTGGGTTCTCTGGGGCCAACGTCCTGACTTTC.

The V gene is TRBV5-4, the J gene TRBJ1-1; possibly TRBD1 for D (5 bases). This CDR3 spans 14 amino acids. The germline V and J ends were trimmed by 5 bases and 1 base, with 12 bases remaining between them. The germline V gene has CDR1 SGHNT and CDR2 YYREEE (reference sequence). In nucleotides, the CDR3 is TGTGCCAGCAGGTCCGGGGGAAGGAACACTGAAGCTTTCTTT. Protein: CASRSGGRNTEAFF.

The chain combines TRBV10-3 with TRBJ2-7; D is possibly TRBD2 (5 bases). The CDR3 loop spans 13 amino acids. Per the germline V gene, CDR1 is ENHRY and CDR2 is SYGVKD. V lost 6 bases and J 5 bases, leaving 14 bases between the germline ends. The CDR3 region has the DNA TGTGCCATCAGGGGGTCCGAGGGCAACGAGCAGTACTTC. Translating gives CAIRGSEGNEQYF.

This clone was found a few times. This sequence joins TRBV5-1 and TRBJ1-2; D unclear. The V gene's germline CDR1 is SGHRS and CDR2 YFSETQ. The germline V and J ends were trimmed by 3 bases and 5 bases, with 17 bases remaining between them. The CDR3 is 15 residues long. This CDR3 is CASSSGYDLIYGYTF. The CDR3 region has the DNA TGCGCCAGCAGCTCCGGGTACGACTTAATATATGGCTACACCTTC.

The chain employs TRBV6-5 and TRBJ2-1; 8 bases are shared with TRBD2. V was clipped by 5 bases and J by 4 bases; unmatched bases: 4. The CDR3 is made up of 14 amino acids. In germline, CDR1 is MNHEY, CDR2 SVGAGI. For the CDR3, the DNA is TGTGCCAGCAGTGCGCGGGGGGATTACAATGAGCAGTTCTTC. It encodes CASSARGDYNEQFF.

This chain links TRBV2 with TRBJ2-7, with 9 bases matching TRBD1. V lost 8 bases, J lost 1 base, and 3 bases stayed unmatched. Germline-derived CDR1 and CDR2 are SNHLY and FYNNEI. The CDR3 extends over 13 amino acids. The CDR3 region has the DNA TGTGCCAGCGGGGACAGGGAATCCTACGAGCAGTACTTC. This gives the protein CASGDRESYEQYF. The variable domain in full, with the rest retrieved from reference TRBV2 and TRBJ2-7, is EPEVTQTPSHQVTQMGQEVILRCVPISNHLYFYWYRQILGQKVEFLVSFYNNEISEKSEIFDDQFSVERPDGSNFTLKIRSTKLEDSAMYFCASGDRESYEQYFGPGTRLTVT.

This chain connects TRBV5-6 to TRBJ1-1; 9 nucleotides line up with TRBD1. Germline V gives CDR1 SGHDT, CDR2 YYEEEE. This CDR3 has 16 amino acids. The J segment lost 1 base and the V segment lost 4 bases, leaving 8 bases of the junction unmatched. CDR3 region: CASSHSPGQGNTEAFF. The CDR3 nucleotides are TGTGCCAGCAGCCACTCCCCGGGACAGGGGAACACTGAAGCTTTCTTT.

In DNA form, the CDR3 reads TGTGCCAGCCACAGGGCTTCTGGAAACACCATATATTTT. It codes for CASHRASGNTIYF. V gene TRBV6-5 combines with J gene TRBJ1-3; the D gene is possibly TRBD1 (6 bases). Trimming took off 8 bases at V and 1 base at J, with 9 bases between the two ends. Germline V gene data show CDR1 as MNHEY and CDR2 as SVGAGI. This CDR3 is 13 amino acids long.

The chain's CDR3 is CASSLDTFGDSYEQYF. The CDR3 nucleotides are TGTGCCAGCAGCTTAGATACCTTCGGGGACTCCTACGAGCAGTACTTC. The rearrangement links TRBV7-2 to TRBJ2-7; TRBD2 is a possible D gene (5 bases). The V gene lost 1 base and the J gene lost 0 bases, with 13 bases spanning the gap. Looked up from germline, CDR1 is SGHTA and CDR2 is FQGNSA. The CDR3 length is 16 residues.

J is TRBJ2-2 and V is TRBV5-1, with 7 bases identical to TRBD1. Germline CDR1 reads SGHRS; CDR2 reads YFSETQ. Trimming at V came to 0 bases and at J to 4 bases, leaving 0 bases not matched to a gene. This CDR3 has 14 amino acids. The CDR3 loop is CASSLEGATGELFF. The CDR3 coding sequence is TGCGCCAGCAGCTTGGAGGGGGCCACCGGGGAGCTGTTTTTT.

The chain joins TRBV18 to TRBJ1-3, with a weak D call TRBD1 (6 bases). CDR1 and CDR2 from the germline V gene are KGHSH and LQKENI. Trimming removed 5 bases from V and 4 bases from J, with 21 bases in between. This CDR3 is built from 17 residues. The CDR3 here is CASSSSQGQLAGNTIYF. The DNA of the CDR3 is TGTGCCAGCTCATCAAGCCAAGGACAGCTCGCCGGAAACACCATATATTTT.

The chain uses TRBV11-2 and TRBJ1-2; a weak D match, TRBD1 (6 bases). With 10 bases removed from V and 3 bases from J, the gap between germline ends came to 21 bases. Looked up from germline, CDR1 is SGHAT and CDR2 is FQNNGV. The CDR3 contains 15 residues. As DNA, the CDR3 is TGTGCCACTCATCCTAACGGACAGATAGACTATGGCTACACCTTC. As protein: CATHPNGQIDYGYTF.

The chain couples TRBV11-2 to TRBJ1-1; maybe TRBD1 (5 bases). This CDR3 is built from 14 residues. V was trimmed by 0 bases and J by 10 bases, leaving 15 bases between them. The germline CDR1 and CDR2 sequences are SGHAT and FQNNGV. The CDR3 loop reads CASSLDRDFGSAFF. The CDR3 nucleotides read TGTGCCAGCAGCTTAGATCGGGACTTTGGGTCAGCTTTCTTT.

CDR3 region: CASSSRQGLSGNTIYF. CDR3 nucleotides: TGTGCCAGCAGCAGTCGACAGGGACTCTCTGGAAACACCATATATTTT. The genes are TRBV7-6 and TRBJ1-3, with TRBD1 matching over 7 bases. This CDR3 has 16 amino acids. Germline lookup yields CDR1 SGHVS and CDR2 FNYEAQ. V lost 5 bases to trimming and J lost 0 bases; unmatched junction nucleotides: 7.

The genes are TRBV5-4 and TRBJ2-7; D may be TRBD1 (5 bases). Trimming left V 4 bases short and J 7 bases short, with 21 bases between. CDR1 and CDR2 (germline): SGHNT, YYREEE (reference sequence). The CDR3 runs 15 residues. CDR3 sequence (DNA): TGTGCCAGCAGCCCTAGGGGCGATATCGACCGTGAGCAGTACTTC. It is translated as CASSPRGDIDREQYF. The variable domain in full, with the rest retrieved from reference TRBV5-4 and TRBJ2-7, is ETGVTQSPTHLIKTRGQQVTLRCSSQSGHNTVSWYQQALGQGPQFIFQYYREEENGRGNFPPRFSGLQFPNYSSELNVNALELDDSALYLCASSPRGDIDREQYFGPGTRLTVT.

The chain carries TRBV14 and TRBJ1-1; 9 nucleotides match TRBD1. Germline-derived CDR1 and CDR2 are SGHDN and FVKESK. The ends lost 8 bases at V and 9 bases at J; junction bases unmatched: 7. This CDR3 contains 12 residues. The CDR3 DNA reads as TGTGCCAGCGGGTCTACAGGGGGCCAAGCTTTCTTT. Protein product: CASGSTGGQAFF. Complete variable domain (other parts from reference TRBV14 and TRBJ1-1): EAGVTQFPSHSVIEKGQTVTLRCDPISGHDNLYWYRRVMGKEIKFLLHFVKESKQDESGMPNNRFLAERTGGTYSTLKVQPAELEDSGVYFCASGSTGGQAFFGQGTRLTVV.

This chain links TRBV27 with TRBJ2-7; 8 bases map to TRBD1. V shed 3 bases, J shed 0 bases, and the junction held 16 bases outside the gene matches. The V gene's germline CDR1 is MNHEY and CDR2 SMNVEV (reference sequence). The CDR3 sequence is 19 residues long. CDR3 in DNA: TGTGCCAGCAGTTTCATACCCTCTGGACAGGGAACTAACTCCTACGAGCAGTACTTC. Its translation is CASSFIPSGQGTNSYEQYF.

The chain couples TRBV11-2 to TRBJ2-3, with D tentatively TRBD2 (6 bases). Trimming took off 4 bases at V and 3 bases at J, with 23 bases between the two ends. Germline values: CDR1 SGHAT, CDR2 FQNNGV. The CDR3 extends over 18 amino acids. CDR3 bases: TGTGCCAGCAGCTCGGGACTGACGCAGTGGGGGGATACAGATACGCAGTATTTT. Protein: CASSSGLTQWGDTDTQYF.

The V call is TRBV10-2, the J call TRBJ2-2; D remains unclear. Trimming stripped 7 bases from V and 1 base from J, with 7 bases between. The CDR3 contains 13 residues. The germline gives CDR1 WSHSY, CDR2 SAAADI. CDR3 sequence (DNA): TGCGCCAGCACCGAACAGAACACCGGGGAGCTGTTTTTT. Encoded protein: CASTEQNTGELFF.

V usage is TRBV7-8 and J usage is TRBJ1-1, with a tentative D call TRBD1 (5 bases). V lost 4 bases and J 9 bases, leaving 18 bases between the germline ends. Germline V gives CDR1 SGHVS, CDR2 FQNEAQ. The CDR3 totals 14 residues. The CDR3: CASSSARRGPKAFF. The CDR3 DNA reads TGTGCCAGCAGCTCAGCCCGGAGGGGCCCTAAAGCTTTCTTT.

The chain employs TRBV11-3 and TRBJ2-7; D remains unclear. Germline V lookup: CDR1 SGHNT, CDR2 YENEEA. The CDR3 runs to 11 residues. V lost 10 bases and J 5 bases, leaving 12 bases between the germline ends. This CDR3 is CAKQLRDEQYF. The CDR3 coding sequence is TGTGCCAAGCAGCTTCGGGACGAGCAGTACTTC.